The rows below give T cell receptor beta chains drawn from one sample of a study of T-cell memory formation after mild COVID-19. TCRdb itself ran the 5' RACE reads through MiXCR, one entry per CDR3 protein. This sample carries some 290,000 distinct CDR3 sequences, roughly 16% of them seen once, and the ten largest clones take around a fifth. Sequences were obtained from PBMCs or a T cell subset sorted from them (not recorded which). The receptors shown here come from a man in his late teens or twenties who had mild COVID-19 (a few samples of this study predate the infection). Cell type and time point are not known. Both conserved end residues are part of each CDR3. D genes are given only for firm matches. The listing skips clone size in some rows; elsewhere it reads once, few, many or a size class.

V gene	J gene	clone size	D gene	CDR3 DNA	CDR3 protein
TRBV5-4	TRBJ2-2	-	-	TGTGCCAGCAGCTTGGACGGGACAAACACCGGGGAGCTGTTTTTT	CASSLDGTNTGELFF
TRBV13	TRBJ2-3	few	-	TGTGCCAGCAGCTTAGATGGTAGCTCCAGCACAGATACGCAGTATTTT	CASSLDGSSSTDTQYF
TRBV5-6	TRBJ1-2	-	-	TGTGCCAGCAGCCAGGAGTACTATGGCTACACCTTC	CASSQEYYGYTF
TRBV28	TRBJ1-1	few	-	TGTGCCAGCAGTTACACTGAAGCTTTCTTT	CASSYTEAFF
TRBV29-1	TRBJ2-7	many	-	TGCAGCGTTGAGTCTAACAGCGGTCTCGAGCAGTACTTC	CSVESNSGLEQYF
TRBV4-1	TRBJ2-2	few	TRBD1	TGCGCCAGCAGCAAGTATACCTGGACAGGGCCGAACACCGGGGAGCTGTTTTTT	CASSKYTWTGPNTGELFF
TRBV7-9	TRBJ1-5	-	-	TGTGCCAGTTGGGACGGTGGCAATCAGCCCCAGCATTTT	CASWDGGNQPQHF
TRBV20-1	TRBJ2-5	few	-	TGCAGTGCTAACACACCCGGGGAAGAGACCCAGTACTTC	CSANTPGEETQYF
TRBV19	TRBJ2-5	-	-	TGTGCCAGTAGTTTGGGAGCGAGGGGAGAGACCCAGTACTTC	CASSLGARGETQYF
TRBV6-5	TRBJ1-1	few	-	TGTGCCAGCAGCACGGGGGACGGGGTGAACACTGAAGCTTTCTTT	CASSTGDGVNTEAFF
TRBV29-1	TRBJ2-5	-	-	TGCAGCGTTGGGTTAGGGACCGCCCAAGAGACCCAGTACTTC	CSVGLGTAQETQYF
TRBV5-1	TRBJ2-7	once	-	TGCGCCAGCATAGGGACAAGTTCCTACGAGCAGTACTTC	CASIGTSSYEQYF
TRBV6-2/TRBV6-3	TRBJ2-1	-	-	TGTGCCAGCAGTTACCCCGGGACGCCGAATGAGCAGTTCTTC	CASSYPGTPNEQFF
TRBV20-1	TRBJ1-6	-	-	TGCAGTGCTTATACAGGGAGGGGATTTCGTTCACCCCTCCACTTT	CSAYTGRGFRSPLHF
TRBV7-9	TRBJ1-2	-	-	TGTGCCAGCACCCCAGGCACCAACTATGGCTACACCTTC	CASTPGTNYGYTF
TRBV7-2	TRBJ2-1	many	TRBD2	TGTGCCAGCAGCTTCGTTGGACTAGCGGGGAACAATGAGCAGTTCTTC	CASSFVGLAGNNEQFF
TRBV20-1	TRBJ2-1	-	-	TGCAGTGCTAGTAACCGGGTCCATGAGCAGTTCTTC	CSASNRVHEQFF
TRBV20-1	TRBJ2-2	few	-	TGCAGTGCTAGAGGCCCCGCGGAAATCAACACCGGGGAGCTGTTTTTT	CSARGPAEINTGELFF
TRBV12-3/TRBV12-4	TRBJ1-3	many	-	TGTGCCAGCAGTTTAGGGGCAAACTCTGGAAACACCATATATTTT	CASSLGANSGNTIYF
TRBV4-1	TRBJ1-4	many	TRBD1	TGCGCCAGCAGCCAAGATCCCGGGACAGGGGCGGAAAAACTGTTTTTT	CASSQDPGTGAEKLFF
TRBV4-1	TRBJ1-1	-	-	TGCGCCAGCAGCCAAGGGTCCGGTAGGTCCACTGAAGCTTTCTTT	CASSQGSGRSTEAFF
TRBV5-1	TRBJ2-3	many	-	TGCGCCAGCAGCTTGGTTGGCGGGGGCACAGATACGCAGTATTTT	CASSLVGGGTDTQYF
TRBV6-5	TRBJ1-2	many	TRBD1	TGTGCCAGCAGTTACTCCGACAGGGGTGGCTACACCTTC	CASSYSDRGGYTF
TRBV12-3/TRBV12-4	TRBJ1-3	-	-	TGTGCCAGCAGTGTTGACGGGACCTCTGGAAACACCATATATTTT	CASSVDGTSGNTIYF
TRBV28	TRBJ1-1	few	-	TGTGCCAGCAGTTTACTGGGAGCAGGAGGGACGAACACTGAAGCTTTCTTT	CASSLLGAGGTNTEAFF
TRBV29-1	TRBJ2-2	-	-	TGCAGCGTTGATATCCAGGGGACGAACACCGGGGAGCTGTTTTTT	CSVDIQGTNTGELFF
TRBV20-1	TRBJ2-7	-	-	TGCAGTGCTAGAGGGAACGGGGTCTACGAGCAGTACTTC	CSARGNGVYEQYF
TRBV28	TRBJ1-1	-	-	TGTGCCAGCACCGCCTGGGTGGTCGCGAACACTGAAGCTTTCTTT	CASTAWVVANTEAFF
TRBV15	TRBJ1-1	once	-	TGTGCCACCAGCAGAGAGAAAGAGTCTCAAGCTTTCTTT	CATSREKESQAFF
TRBV7-2	TRBJ1-3	-	TRBD1	TGTGCCAGCAGCTTGGCACCCCAGGGGGCTGGAAACACCATATATTTT	CASSLAPQGAGNTIYF
TRBV3-1	TRBJ2-5	few	TRBD2	TGTGCCAGCAGCCCCGTGAATAGCGGGGGTAAGACCCAGTACTTC	CASSPVNSGGKTQYF
TRBV6-2/TRBV6-3	TRBJ1-2	few	TRBD1	TGTGCCAGCATTGGGACAGCCTTATTGGAGGGCTACACCTTC	CASIGTALLEGYTF
TRBV20-1	TRBJ1-3	many	TRBD1	TGCAGTGCTAGAACGGCCGGGACAGGGACGAACACCATATATTTT	CSARTAGTGTNTIYF
TRBV29-1	TRBJ1-1	-	TRBD1	TGCAGCGTTGTAAGGGGGCGCGTGGACACTGAAGCTTTCTTT	CSVVRGRVDTEAFF
TRBV9	TRBJ2-5	few	-	TGTGCCAGCAGCGTGCGCAGGGGAGAGACCCAGTACTTC	CASSVRRGETQYF
TRBV12-3/TRBV12-4	TRBJ2-1	-	TRBD2	TGTGCCAGCAAGGCCCGACTAGCGGGGGTTAATGAGCAGTTCTTC	CASKARLAGVNEQFF
TRBV12-3/TRBV12-4	TRBJ2-5	-	TRBD1	TGTGCCAGCAGTCCGACAGGGGTACGGGAGACCCAGTACTTC	CASSPTGVRETQYF
TRBV7-9	TRBJ2-7	-	TRBD2	TGTGCCAGCAGCTTCGGGGCGGGGGGTTCCTCCTACGAGCAGTACTTC	CASSFGAGGSSYEQYF
TRBV7-9	TRBJ1-5	-	TRBD1	TGTGCCAGCAGCAACCCGGTAGGGGACAGTTTAGATAGCAATCAGCCCCAGCATTTT	CASSNPVGDSLDSNQPQHF
TRBV9	TRBJ2-1	few	-	TGTGCCAGCAGCGTAGGGCTGAGCGGCAATGAGCAGTTCTTC	CASSVGLSGNEQFF
TRBV7-2	TRBJ1-2	-	-	TGTGCCAGCAGCTCGAACCGAGGGTCCCATGGCTACACCTTC	CASSSNRGSHGYTF
TRBV5-1	TRBJ2-1	-	-	TGCGCCAGCAGGCAGGTCAGGGGGGATGAGCAGTTCTTC	CASRQVRGDEQFF
TRBV5-1	TRBJ1-5	-	-	TGCGCCAGCAGCTCGGGACCTAATCAGCCCCAGCATTTT	CASSSGPNQPQHF
TRBV7-3	TRBJ1-2	-	-	TGTGCCAGCAGCTTTACGGCTGGGCCAGGGAACTATGGCTACACCTTC	CASSFTAGPGNYGYTF
TRBV4-1	TRBJ2-7	-	TRBD1	TGCGCCAGCAGCCTACAGGGGCGGGAGCAGTACTTC	CASSLQGREQYF
TRBV7-8	TRBJ1-1	-	-	TGTGCCAGCAGCTTAGTAGCGCCGAACACTGAAGCTTTCTTT	CASSLVAPNTEAFF
TRBV12-3/TRBV12-4	TRBJ2-7	few	-	TGTGCCAGCAGTTTGGGCCTAGGGCTCTACGAGCAGTACTTC	CASSLGLGLYEQYF
TRBV18	TRBJ2-5	-	TRBD2	TGTGCCAGCTCGAAGGGACTAAAAGAGACCCAGTACTTC	CASSKGLKETQYF
TRBV5-1	TRBJ1-1	-	-	TGCGCCAGCAGCCTCTTGGGTGCCGGAGGCACTGAAGCTTTCTTT	CASSLLGAGGTEAFF